This T cell receptor (beta chain) stems from a study of blood T cell repertoires in COVID-19. Study information: From the United States, Italy and Spain came samples of acute and convalescent COVID-19. T cells, B-cell-depleted T cells, or PBMCs supplied cDNA or gDNA.

Germline loops: CDR1 MGHDK, CDR2 SYGVNS. This CDR3 spans 14 amino acids. Trimming shortened V by 2 bases and J by 9 bases, and 11 bases separated the two germline ends. The data were produced by immunoSEQ multiplex PCR, yet TCRdb's version contains in-frame clones alone and is incomplete. The sample yields about 160,000 clones, more than 75% seen once. V gene TRBV25-1 combines with J gene TRBJ1-6; perhaps TRBD1 as D (5 bases). This receptor was identified in a man between 18 and 35 years old with acute or convalescent COVID-19. Sequences were obtained from peripheral blood. The CDR3 sequence: CASSEGGRGSPLHF. Here the CDR3 DNA reads TGTGCCAGCAGTGAAGGCGGAAGGGGTTCACCCCTCCACTTT.